This T cell receptor (beta chain) was obtained from a study of shared clonotypes between healthy human individuals. Looking at the study overall: In total, the donors were a couple of women and a few men aged 18 to 49. CD4 naive and CD4 memory each took three plates per donor, while CD8 naive took two and CD8 memory one.

This CDR3 region has 15 residues. The germline V gene encodes CDR1 SGHRS and CDR2 YFSETQ. The V end was cut by 0 bases, the J end by 2 bases, with 9 bases between. The table lists this clone with a count of one. Its specificity is unknown. General study results and limits: Despite large depth, sorted-subset datasets appeared incompletely sequenced.

TCRdb keeps only in-frame clones here, not all; method: immunoSEQ multiplex PCR. This repertoire shows a few million clones, around 95% found once; its top ten account for roughly 0.13%. The TCR originated in a man aged 18 to 29 in good health. Sequencing was performed on naive CD4+ T cells sorted from blood. Described subset: CD45RA+ positively selected. This sequence joins TRBV5-1 and TRBJ2-1; D uncertain. The CDR3 coding sequence is TGCGCCAGCAGCTTGGTGGAGAACACCTACAATGAGCAGTTCTTC. Translated, it gives CASSLVENTYNEQFF.